This T cell receptor beta chain was obtained from a study of blood T cell repertoires in COVID-19. Study overall: There were acute and convalescent COVID-19 samples, and they came from the United States, Italy and Spain. T cells, B-cell-depleted T cells, or PBMCs supplied cDNA or gDNA.

The CDR3 has 14 amino acids. V gave up 3 bases and J gave up 6 bases, with 9 bases separating them. Looked up from germline, CDR1 is LNHDA and CDR2 is SQIVND (reference sequence). Per the original data handling: From reference gene primer amplification, estimates of nucleated cell counts were derived. This table comes from immunoSEQ multiplex PCR, and its TCRdb copy is limited to in-frame clones, with some not included. V and J calls and clone size are as listed in that table; D and trimming were resolved from the DNA. Among about 120,000 clones listed, roughly nine tenths were seen once. Sequencing used peripheral blood. The clonotype originates from a human donor with active COVID-19. The donor label of this sample is uncertain. J is TRBJ1-6 and V is TRBV19; weak D call: TRBD1 (6 bases). The CDR3 coding sequence is TGTGCCAGTAGTATTCAGGGGTCTAATTCACCCCTCCACTTT. This gives the protein CASSIQGSNSPLHF.